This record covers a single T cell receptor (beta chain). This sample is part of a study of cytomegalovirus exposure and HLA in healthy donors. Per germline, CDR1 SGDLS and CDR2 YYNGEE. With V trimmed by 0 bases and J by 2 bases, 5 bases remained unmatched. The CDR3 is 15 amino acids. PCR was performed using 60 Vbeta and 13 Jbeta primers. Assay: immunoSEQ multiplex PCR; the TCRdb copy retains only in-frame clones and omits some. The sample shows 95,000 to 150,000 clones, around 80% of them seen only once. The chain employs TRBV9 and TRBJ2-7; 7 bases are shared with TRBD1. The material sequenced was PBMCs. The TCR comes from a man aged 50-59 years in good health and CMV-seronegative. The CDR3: CASSVAQGGPYEQYF. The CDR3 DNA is TGTGCCAGCAGCGTAGCTCAAGGGGGCCCCTACGAGCAGTACTTC.